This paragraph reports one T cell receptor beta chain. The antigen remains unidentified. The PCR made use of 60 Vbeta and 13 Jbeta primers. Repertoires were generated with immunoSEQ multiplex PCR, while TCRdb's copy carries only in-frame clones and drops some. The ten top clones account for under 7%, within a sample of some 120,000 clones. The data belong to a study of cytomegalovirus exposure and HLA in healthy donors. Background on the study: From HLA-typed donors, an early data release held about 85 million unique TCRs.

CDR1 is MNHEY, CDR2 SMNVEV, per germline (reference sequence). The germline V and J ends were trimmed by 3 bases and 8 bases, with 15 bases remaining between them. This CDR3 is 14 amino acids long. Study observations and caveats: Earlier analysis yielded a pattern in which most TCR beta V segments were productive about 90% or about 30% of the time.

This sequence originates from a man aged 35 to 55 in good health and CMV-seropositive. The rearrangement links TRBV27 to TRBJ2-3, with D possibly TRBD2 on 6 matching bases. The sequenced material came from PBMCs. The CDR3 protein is CASSLGGMGSTQYF. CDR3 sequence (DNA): TGTGCCAGCAGTTTGGGCGGGATGGGTAGTACGCAGTATTTT.